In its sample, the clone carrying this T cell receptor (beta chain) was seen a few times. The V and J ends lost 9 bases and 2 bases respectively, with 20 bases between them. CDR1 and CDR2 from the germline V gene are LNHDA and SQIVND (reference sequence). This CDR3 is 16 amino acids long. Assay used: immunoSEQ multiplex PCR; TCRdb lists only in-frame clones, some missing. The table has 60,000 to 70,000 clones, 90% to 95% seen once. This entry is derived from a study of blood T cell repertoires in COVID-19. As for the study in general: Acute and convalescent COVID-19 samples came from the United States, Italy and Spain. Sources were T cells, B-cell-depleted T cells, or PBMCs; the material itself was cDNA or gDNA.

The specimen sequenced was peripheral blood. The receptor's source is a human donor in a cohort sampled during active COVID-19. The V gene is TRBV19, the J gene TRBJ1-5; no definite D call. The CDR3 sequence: CASDPRLRAGNQPQHF. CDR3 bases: TGTGCCAGCGACCCAAGGTTGAGGGCAGGCAATCAGCCCCAGCATTTT.